These 2 T cell receptor beta chains share one sample of origin, sequenced in a study of blood T cell repertoires in COVID-19. Assay: immunoSEQ multiplex PCR; the TCRdb copy retains only in-frame clones and omits some. The sample has 300,000 to 450,000 clones; 75% to 90% are singletons. Sequencing used peripheral blood. The origin of the receptors is a woman aged 18-30 years with acute or convalescent COVID-19.

J is TRBJ2-3 and V is TRBV5-1, with D perhaps matching TRBD2 (5 bases). The V gene's germline CDR1 is SGHRS and CDR2 YFSETQ. Trimming pared 4 bases from V and 4 bases from J, leaving 13 bases between. This CDR3 spans 14 amino acids. Here the CDR3 DNA reads TGCGCCAGCAGCGCAGTCACTAGTTCAGATACGCAGTATTTT. As protein: CASSAVTSSDTQYF.

The chain carries TRBV5-5 and TRBJ2-7, with a possible D match to TRBD2 (5 bases). From germline, CDR1 is SGHKS and CDR2 YYEKEE (reference sequence). V dropped 5 bases and J dropped 4 bases, with 16 bases sitting between them. The CDR3 has 14 residues. The CDR3 DNA follows: TGTGCCAGCAGTCAAGGGCTAGCAATATACGAGCAGTACTTC. Amino acid sequence: CASSQGLAIYEQYF.